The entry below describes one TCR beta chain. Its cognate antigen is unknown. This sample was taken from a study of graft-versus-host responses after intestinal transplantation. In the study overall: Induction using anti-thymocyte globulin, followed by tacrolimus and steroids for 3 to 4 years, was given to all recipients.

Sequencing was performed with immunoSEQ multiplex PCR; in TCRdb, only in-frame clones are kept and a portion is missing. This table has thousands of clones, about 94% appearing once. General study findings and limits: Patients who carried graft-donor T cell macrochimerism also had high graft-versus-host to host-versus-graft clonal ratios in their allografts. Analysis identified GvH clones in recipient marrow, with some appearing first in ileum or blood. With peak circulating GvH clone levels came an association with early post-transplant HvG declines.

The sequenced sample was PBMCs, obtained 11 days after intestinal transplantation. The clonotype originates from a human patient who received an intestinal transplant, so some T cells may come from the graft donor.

CDR3 loop: CASSLEQGGTDTQYF. The CDR3 bases are TGTGCCAGCAGCTTGGAACAGGGTGGCACAGATACGCAGTATTTT. The chain carries TRBV5-4 and TRBJ2-3, with D possibly matching TRBD1 (6 bases). The germline CDR1 and CDR2 sequences are SGHNT and YYREEE (reference sequence). The CDR3 extends over 15 amino acids. With 0 bases removed from V and 1 base from J, the gap between germline ends came to 9 bases.